The clone carrying this TCR beta chain came up once. The PCR ran on 60 Vbeta and 13 Jbeta primers. The method was immunoSEQ multiplex PCR; TCRdb's version includes in-frame clones alone and lacks a portion of them. The sample carries around 190,000 clones, around four fifths recorded once. The CDR3 runs 10 residues. Between the trimmed V and J ends, which lost 3 bases and 12 bases, there was a span of 9 bases. Germline V gives CDR1 MNHNS, CDR2 SASEGT. This entry is derived from a study of cytomegalovirus exposure and HLA in healthy donors. Sequenced: PBMCs. The receptor's source is a man aged 35-49 years in good health and CMV-seropositive. The V gene is TRBV6-1, the J gene TRBJ2-7; D ambiguous. The CDR3 region has the DNA TGTGCCAGCAGTGAGGGCCCACCGTACTTC. It translates to CASSEGPPYF.